These T cell receptor beta chains were read from a single sample in a study of Ad26.COV2.S vaccination and SARS-CoV-2 variants. The repertoire was sequenced with immunoSEQ multiplex PCR; TCRdb's copy has only in-frame clones and lacks some. The table has about 350,000 clones, roughly 90% seen once. The material was peripheral blood, obtained in a trial of Ad26.COV2.S vaccine versus placebo. Source of these receptors: a person between 18 and 65 years old who received the Ad26.COV2.S COVID-19 vaccine or a placebo. Each CDR3 is given with its conserved first and last residue. The D gene is left open where the match is weak. Rows give clone size only sometimes, using once, few, many, or a class for an expanded clone.

v_gene	len	j_gene	abundance	d_gene	CDR3nt	CDR3aa
TRBV7-2	14	TRBJ1-2	.	.	TGTGCCAGCAGGCTAGCGGGGACACCCTATGGCTACACCTTC	CASRLAGTPYGYTF
TRBV30	13	TRBJ2-1	.	TRBD1	TGTGCCTGGAGCAGGGGGCTGGGGAATGAGCAGTTCTTC	CAWSRGLGNEQFF
TRBV28	15	TRBJ2-5	.	TRBD2	TGTGCCAGCAGCCCGACTAGCGGGAAGCTGGAGACCCAGTACTTC	CASSPTSGKLETQYF
TRBV2	14	TRBJ1-5	.	.	TGTGCCAGCAGTGACTCCGGGGGGGGACAGCCCCAGCATTTT	CASSDSGGGQPQHF
TRBV4-2	17	TRBJ2-5	.	TRBD2	TGTGCCAGCAGCCAAGACGGTCTAGCGGGAGAGGGAGAGACCCAGTACTTC	CASSQDGLAGEGETQYF
TRBV7-9	17	TRBJ2-1	.	.	TGTGCCAGCAGCTCCCCTGGCCTCTACACCGGGCCCGGTGAGCAGTTCTTC	CASSSPGLYTGPGEQFF
TRBV6-5	15	TRBJ1-6	.	.	TGTGCCAGCAGTTACTCGAAGTTTGGGCATTCACCCCTCCACTTT	CASSYSKFGHSPLHF
TRBV27	15	TRBJ1-2	.	.	TGTGCCAGCAGTTTAAGTATGGGGCGGAACTATGGCTACACCTTC	CASSLSMGRNYGYTF
TRBV7-2	15	TRBJ2-1	.	.	TGTGCCAGCAGCCTAAGCGGGCGGATGGGCAATGAGCAGTTCTTC	CASSLSGRMGNEQFF
TRBV19	14	TRBJ1-5	few	TRBD1	TGTGCCAGTGGGACAGGGGTCCCTAATCAGCCCCAGCATTTT	CASGTGVPNQPQHF
TRBV12-5	13	TRBJ2-3	.	.	TGTGCTAGTGCACAGGGCGACACAGATACGCAGTATTTT	CASAQGDTDTQYF
TRBV9	15	TRBJ2-1	.	.	TGTGCCAGCAGCGCCATAGCGGACTCCTACAATGAGCAGTTCTTC	CASSAIADSYNEQFF
TRBV27	15	TRBJ1-5	few	.	TGTGCCAGCAGTCCCCAAGGCGCAAGAAATCAGCCCCAGCATTTT	CASSPQGARNQPQHF
TRBV6-5	14	TRBJ1-1	.	.	TGTGCCGGAACTGTAGGGATCATGAACACTGAAGCTTTCTTT	CAGTVGIMNTEAFF
TRBV21-1	15	TRBJ2-1	.	.	TGTGCCAGCAGCAAACGTCCGTCAGGGTGCAATGAGCAGTTCTTC	CASSKRPSGCNEQFF
TRBV11-3	16	TRBJ2-7	.	.	TGTGCCAGCAGCTTAGGAGTTTCGAAAGACTCCTACGAGCAGTACTTC	CASSLGVSKDSYEQYF
TRBV15	16	TRBJ1-4	.	TRBD1	TGTGCCACCAGCAGAACCGGGACAGGGCTTAATGAAAAACTGTTTTTT	CATSRTGTGLNEKLFF
TRBV6-2/TRBV6-3	14	TRBJ2-2	.	.	TGTGCCAGCAGTCAAGGCCTTCGGACCGGGGAGCTGTTTTTT	CASSQGLRTGELFF
TRBV6-5	15	TRBJ1-2	.	.	TGTGCCAGCCGATCACACGGGGGAAATGGCTATGGCTACACCTTC	CASRSHGGNGYGYTF
TRBV4-1	14	TRBJ2-1	.	.	TGCGCCAGCAGCCAGCCCGACAGGCCGAATGAGCAGTTCTTC	CASSQPDRPNEQFF